This section outlines one T cell receptor beta chain sequence together with its context. These data belong to a study of naive and memory T cell subsets. Both TRBC1 and TRBC2 were covered by a beta constant-region primer of two equimolar oligonucleotides. MiXCR, run by TCRdb on the UMI-ligation and nested PCR reads, gives a single entry per CDR3 protein. The sample lists some 83,000 distinct CDR3 sequences, roughly 13% occurring once. CMV status came from CD4+ IFNgamma after overnight CMV lysate stimulation. Four subsets defined by CD45RA and CD27 were sorted after CD3, CD4, CD8 and live/dead staining. Germline loops: CDR1 MDHEN, CDR2 SYDVKM. This CDR3 region has 14 residues. V lost 6 bases and J lost 0, with 11 bases in between.

Sequenced input: central memory CD4+ T cells from blood. The chain employs TRBV28 and TRBJ1-2; D remains ambiguous. The source of this sequence is a human donor in good health. In DNA, the CDR3 is TGTGCCAGCAGCCAGACCCTAGCTAACTATGGCTACACCTTC. Translation: CASSQTLANYGYTF.